This is a list of T cell receptor beta chains from one sample in a study of tumor-infiltrating lymphocytes in primary liver carcinoma. MiXCR, applied by TCRdb to the multiplex PCR reads, yields one record per CDR3 protein. Found here are under 150,000 distinct CDR3 sequences, approximately 71% of them singletons; the top ten hold 8.1%. The specimen sequenced was tumor-adjacent normal liver tissue. The receptors stem from a woman in her fifties or sixties with primary liver carcinoma and hepatitis B virus infection. CDR3s include the opening cysteine and the closing phenylalanine or tryptophan. D genes are given only for firm matches. Clone size is shown for a subset of rows, as once, few, many or a class of expanded clone.

v_gene	j_gene	abundance	d_gene	CDR3aa	CDR3nt
TRBV5-1	TRBJ1-2	-	-	CASSFREGDGHTF	TGCGCCAGCAGCTTCAGGGAAGGAGATGGCCACACCTTC
TRBV5-4	TRBJ2-3	-	TRBD2	CASSPGRATDTQYF	TGTGCCAGCAGCCCTGGGAGGGCTACAGATACGCAGTATTTT
TRBV4-2	TRBJ2-1	-	-	CTSSQVGFADSEQFF	TGTACCAGCAGCCAAGTGGGCTTCGCGGACAGTGAGCAGTTCTTC
TRBV2	TRBJ2-5	-	-	CASSAQRQETQYF	TGTGCCAGCAGTGCCCAGCGCCAAGAGACCCAGTACTTC
TRBV6-1	TRBJ2-1	once	TRBD2	CVSGGTSGSEQSF	TGTGTCAGCGGCGGGACTAGCGGTAGTGAACAGTCCTTC
TRBV12-3/TRBV12-4	TRBJ1-5	-	-	CTSSIGGFDQPQHF	TGTACCAGCAGCATCGGCGGATTCGATCAGCCCCAGCATTTT
TRBV6-1	TRBJ1-6	many	-	CASSELDSDNSPLHF	TGTGCCAGCAGTGAATTGGACAGCGATAATTCACCCCTCCACTTT
TRBV11-2	TRBJ1-4	-	-	CANSLGGKLIF	TGTGCCAACAGCTTAGGAGGGAAACTGATTTTT
TRBV6-4	TRBJ2-3	-	-	CANSEAATDTQYF	TGTGCCAATAGTGAAGCAGCCACAGATACGCAGTATTTT
TRBV29-1	TRBJ2-2	medium-sized	TRBD1	CSVAGGIGELFF	TGCAGCGTGGCAGGGGGCATCGGGGAGCTGTTTTTT
TRBV6-6	TRBJ2-1	-	TRBD2	CAVRPPGGGEQFF	TGTGCCGTACGTCCTCCGGGGGGGGGTGAGCAGTTCTTC
TRBV11-2	TRBJ2-1	-	-	CGSSFTPLRSSYNEKFF	TGTGGCAGCAGCTTTACCCCACTGAGGAGCTCATACAATGAGAAGTTCTTC
TRBV11-2	TRBJ2-1	medium-sized	TRBD2	CASSLTSGRTYNEQFF	TGTGCCAGCAGCTTAACTAGCGGGAGGACCTACAATGAGCAGTTCTTC
TRBV5-4	TRBJ2-5	many	TRBD2	CASSFGTSGQETQYF	TGTGCCAGCAGCTTCGGGACTAGCGGGCAAGAGACCCAGTACTTC
TRBV20-1	TRBJ2-1	-	TRBD1	CSASPGTGYYNEQFF	TGCAGTGCTAGCCCCGGGACAGGGTACTACAATGAGCAGTTCTTC
TRBV6-5	TRBJ2-7	many	TRBD1	CASRRDSSSRYEQYF	TGTGCCAGCAGACGGGACAGCTCATCTAGGTACGAGCAGTACTTC
TRBV28	TRBJ2-7	-	-	CANSPTNSYEQYF	TGTGCCAACAGTCCCACGAACAGCTACGAGCAATACTTC
TRBV7-9	TRBJ2-3	many	TRBD2	CASSLGGRMEDTQYF	TGTGCCAGCAGCTTGGGCGGGAGAATGGAAGATACGCAGTATTTT
TRBV4-1	TRBJ2-7	-	-	CASSQMGTSDYEQYF	TGCGCCAGCAGCCAAATGGGGACTTCGGATTACGAGCAATACTTC
TRBV7-9	TRBJ2-6	-	TRBD2	CASSSWTSSTLPGANVLTF	TGTGCCAGCAGCTCCTGGACTAGCAGTACCTTACCTGGGGCCAACGTCCTGACTTTC
TRBV5-1	TRBJ2-1	many	-	CASSPTGTPYNEQFF	TGCGCCAGCAGCCCAACAGGAACCCCCTACAATGAGCAGTTCTTC
TRBV12-3/TRBV12-4	TRBJ2-1	-	-	CASSCVRTQFF	TGTGCCAGCAGTTGTGTTAGGACGCAGTTCTTC
TRBV30	TRBJ2-1	-	TRBD1	CACAGTAHNERFF	TGTGCCTGTGCCGGGACAGCCCACAATGAGCGGTTCTTC
TRBV24-1	TRBJ2-5	many	-	CATSDSTALETQYF	TGTGCCACCAGTGATTCCACTGCGTTAGAGACCCAGTACTTC
TRBV4-2	TRBJ1-2	once	-	CASSQEPGSCGYTF	TGTGCCAGCAGCCAAGAACCAGGTTCCTGTGGCTACACCTTC
TRBV5-4	TRBJ2-1	-	-	CDGTRGGPLTNNEQFF	TGTGACGGCACCCGTGGGGGACCTCTTACAAACAATGAGCAGTTCTTC
TRBV28	TRBJ1-1	once	-	CAISLGDTSKAFF	TGTGCCATCAGTCTGGGGGACACATCTAAAGCTTTCTTT
TRBV4-1	TRBJ2-3	-	-	CASSTTRLSGRAQDTQYF	TGCGCCAGCAGCACCACCCGGCTGAGCGGAAGGGCCCAAGATACGCAGTATTTT
TRBV10-3	TRBJ2-2	-	-	CAIREAETNIGELFF	TGTGCCATCAGGGAAGCGGAAACGAACATCGGGGAGCTGTTTTTT
TRBV6-1	TRBJ1-4	once	-	CASSGVQQRDEELFF	TGTGCCAGCAGTGGAGTACAACAGAGGGATGAGGAACTGTTTTTT
TRBV7-8	TRBJ1-2	-	-	CASIPGMHGYTF	TGTGCCAGCATCCCGGGTATGCATGGCTACACCTTC
TRBV14	TRBJ2-7	-	-	CASDLTWDEQYF	TGTGCCAGCGACTTAACCTGGGACGAGCAGTACTTC
TRBV5-1	TRBJ2-1	few	-	CASSLLLQGAPGYNEQFF	TGCGCCAGCAGCTTGCTCCTCCAAGGGGCCCCGGGCTACAATGAGCAGTTCTTC
TRBV7-9	TRBJ2-4	-	-	CASSLAGAGVNIQYF	TGTGCCAGCAGCTTAGCGGGAGCAGGAGTAAACATTCAGTACTTC
TRBV11-2	TRBJ1-2	large	-	CASSLGAGFGYTF	TGTGCCAGCAGCTTAGGGGCCGGTTTTGGCTACACCTTC
TRBV4-2	TRBJ2-7	-	TRBD2	CATSQGASGTYEQYF	TGTGCCACCAGCCAAGGGGCTAGCGGTACCTATGAGCAGTACTTC
TRBV10-2	TRBJ1-6	many	-	CASSEWSLRGSPLHF	TGCGCCAGCAGTGAGTGGTCCCTCAGGGGTTCACCCCTCCACTTT